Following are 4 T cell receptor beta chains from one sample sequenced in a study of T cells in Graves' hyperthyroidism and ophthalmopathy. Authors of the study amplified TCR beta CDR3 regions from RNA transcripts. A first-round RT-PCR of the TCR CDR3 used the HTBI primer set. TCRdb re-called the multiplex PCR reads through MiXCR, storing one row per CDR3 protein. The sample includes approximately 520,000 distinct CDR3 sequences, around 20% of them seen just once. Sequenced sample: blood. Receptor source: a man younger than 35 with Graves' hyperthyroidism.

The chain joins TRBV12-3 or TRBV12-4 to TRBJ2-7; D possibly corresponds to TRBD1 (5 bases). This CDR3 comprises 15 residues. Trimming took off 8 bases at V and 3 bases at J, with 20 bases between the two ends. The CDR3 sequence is CASGRVERWGYEQYF. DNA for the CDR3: TGTGCCAGCGGCAGGGTGGAGCGCTGGGGCTACGAGCAGTACTTC.

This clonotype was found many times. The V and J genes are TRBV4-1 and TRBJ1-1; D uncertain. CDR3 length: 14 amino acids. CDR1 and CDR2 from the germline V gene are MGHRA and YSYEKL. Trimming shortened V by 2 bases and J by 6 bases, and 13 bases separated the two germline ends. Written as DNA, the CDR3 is TGCGCCAGCAGCCAACCCCCCTCGAGAGCTGAAGCTTTCTTT. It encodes CASSQPPSRAEAFF.

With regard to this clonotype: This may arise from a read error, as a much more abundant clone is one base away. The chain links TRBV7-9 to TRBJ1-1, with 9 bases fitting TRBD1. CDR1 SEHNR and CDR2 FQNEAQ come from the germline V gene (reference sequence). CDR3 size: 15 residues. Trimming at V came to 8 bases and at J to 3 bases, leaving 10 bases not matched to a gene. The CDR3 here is CASGLPRTGDTEAFF. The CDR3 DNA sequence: TGTGCCAGCGGCCTTCCCCGGACAGGGGACACTGAAGCTTTCTTT.

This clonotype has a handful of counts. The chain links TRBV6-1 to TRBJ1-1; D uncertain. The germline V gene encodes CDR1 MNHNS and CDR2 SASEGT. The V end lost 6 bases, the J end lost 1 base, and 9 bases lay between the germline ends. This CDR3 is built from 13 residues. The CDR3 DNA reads TGTGCCAGCAGGATGTGGGGGAACACTGAAGCTTTCTTT. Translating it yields CASRMWGNTEAFF.